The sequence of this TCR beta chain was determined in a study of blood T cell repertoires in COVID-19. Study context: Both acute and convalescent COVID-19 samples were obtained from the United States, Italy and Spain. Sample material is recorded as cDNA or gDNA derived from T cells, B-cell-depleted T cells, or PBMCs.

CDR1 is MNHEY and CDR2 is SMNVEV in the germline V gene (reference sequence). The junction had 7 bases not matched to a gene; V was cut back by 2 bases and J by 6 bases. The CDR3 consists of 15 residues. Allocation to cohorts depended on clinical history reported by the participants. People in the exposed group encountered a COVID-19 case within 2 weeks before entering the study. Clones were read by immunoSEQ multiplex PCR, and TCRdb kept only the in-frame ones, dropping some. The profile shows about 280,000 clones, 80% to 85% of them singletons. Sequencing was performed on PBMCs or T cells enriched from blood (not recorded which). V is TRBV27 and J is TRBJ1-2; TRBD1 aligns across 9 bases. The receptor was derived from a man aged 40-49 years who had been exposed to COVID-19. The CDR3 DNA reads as TGTGCCAGCAGTTTAACCGGGACAGGGAACCATGGCTACACCTTC. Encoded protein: CASSLTGTGNHGYTF.